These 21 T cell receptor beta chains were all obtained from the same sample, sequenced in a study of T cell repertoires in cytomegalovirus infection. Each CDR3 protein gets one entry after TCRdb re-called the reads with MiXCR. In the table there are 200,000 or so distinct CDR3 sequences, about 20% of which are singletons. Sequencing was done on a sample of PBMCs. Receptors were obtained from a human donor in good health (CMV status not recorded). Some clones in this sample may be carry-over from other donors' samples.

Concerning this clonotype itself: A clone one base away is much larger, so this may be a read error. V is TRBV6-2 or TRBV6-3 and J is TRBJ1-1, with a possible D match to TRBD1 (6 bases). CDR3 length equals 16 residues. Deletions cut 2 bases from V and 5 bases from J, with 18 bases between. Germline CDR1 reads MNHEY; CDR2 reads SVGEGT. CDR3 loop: CASSYRGLGAVTEAFF. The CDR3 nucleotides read TGTGCCAGCAGTTACCGGGGGCTAGGGGCAGTTACTGAAGCTTTCTTT.

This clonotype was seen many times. The CDR3 region is CASSDGTRIRGNGELFF. The CDR3 DNA sequence: TGTGCCAGCAGCGACGGGACTAGAATTAGGGGAAACGGGGAGCTGTTTTTT. This chain uses TRBV7-9 with TRBJ2-2; 8 bases line up with TRBD2. J was trimmed by 7 bases and V by 5 bases; bases with no gene match: 15. Germline-derived CDR1 and CDR2 are SEHNR and FQNEAQ (reference sequence). CDR3 size: 17 residues.

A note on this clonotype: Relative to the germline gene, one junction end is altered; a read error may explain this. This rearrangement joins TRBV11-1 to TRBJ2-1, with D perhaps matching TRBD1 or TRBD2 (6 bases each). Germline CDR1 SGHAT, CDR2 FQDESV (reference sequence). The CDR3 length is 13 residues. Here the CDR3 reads CVSNPMGGYEQFF. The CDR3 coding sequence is TGTGTCAGCAACCCTATGGGGGGCTATGAGCAGTTCTTC.

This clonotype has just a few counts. CDR3 sequence (DNA): TGTGCCAGCAGTTACCTGGCCGGGACAGGGGGACGGGGCTACACCTTC. It translates to CASSYLAGTGGRGYTF. This chain joins TRBV6-6 and TRBJ1-2; TRBD1 matches at 11 bases. This CDR3 is 16 amino acids long. Trimming took 2 bases from V and 8 from J; bases not matched to a gene: 10. The germline CDR1 and CDR2 sequences are MNHNY and SVGAGI (reference sequence).

The CDR3 coding sequence is TGTGCCAGCAGCTTGGACGGGGGGGCCTATGAGACCCAGTACTTC. It encodes CASSLDGGAYETQYF. This chain uses TRBV5-4 with TRBJ2-5; 8 bases map to TRBD2. After removal of 0 bases from V and 5 bases from J, the junction contained 6 bases not matched to a gene. Germline lookup yields CDR1 SGHNT and CDR2 YYREEE (reference sequence). The CDR3 length is 15 residues.

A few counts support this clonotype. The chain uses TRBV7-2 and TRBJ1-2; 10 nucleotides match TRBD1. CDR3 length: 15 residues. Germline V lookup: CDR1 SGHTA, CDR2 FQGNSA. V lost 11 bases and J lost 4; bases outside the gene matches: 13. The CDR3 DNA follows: TGTGCCGCCAATGACCGGGACAGGGGAAGCTATGGCTACACCTTC. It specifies CAANDRDRGSYGYTF.

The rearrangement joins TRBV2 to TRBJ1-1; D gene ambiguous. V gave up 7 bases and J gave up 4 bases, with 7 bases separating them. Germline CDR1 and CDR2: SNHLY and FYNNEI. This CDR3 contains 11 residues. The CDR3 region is CASNSFTEAFF. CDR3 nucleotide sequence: TGTGCCAGCAACTCATTCACTGAAGCTTTCTTT. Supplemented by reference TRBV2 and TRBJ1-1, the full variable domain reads EPEVTQTPSHQVTQMGQEVILRCVPISNHLYFYWYRQILGQKVEFLVSFYNNEISEKSEIFDDQFSVERPDGSNFTLKIRSTKLEDSAMYFCASNSFTEAFFGQGTRLTVV.

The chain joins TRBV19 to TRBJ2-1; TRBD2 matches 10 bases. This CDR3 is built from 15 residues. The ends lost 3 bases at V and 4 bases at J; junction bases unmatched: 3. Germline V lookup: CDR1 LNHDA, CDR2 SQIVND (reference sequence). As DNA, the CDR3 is TGTGCCAGTAGTATGACTAGCGGGTTTTACAATGAGCAGTTCTTC. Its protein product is CASSMTSGFYNEQFF.

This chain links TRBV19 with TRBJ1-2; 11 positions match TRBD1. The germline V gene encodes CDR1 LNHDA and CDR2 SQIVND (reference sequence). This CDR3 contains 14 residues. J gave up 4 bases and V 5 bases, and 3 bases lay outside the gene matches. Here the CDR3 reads CASSGTGGGYGYTF. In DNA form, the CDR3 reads TGTGCCAGTAGTGGGACAGGGGGAGGCTATGGCTACACCTTC.

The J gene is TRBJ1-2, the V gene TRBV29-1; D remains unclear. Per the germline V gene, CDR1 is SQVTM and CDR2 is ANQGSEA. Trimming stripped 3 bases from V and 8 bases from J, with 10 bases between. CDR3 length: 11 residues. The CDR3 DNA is TGCAGCGTTGACGCGGGCGGGGGCTACACCTTC. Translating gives CSVDAGGGYTF.

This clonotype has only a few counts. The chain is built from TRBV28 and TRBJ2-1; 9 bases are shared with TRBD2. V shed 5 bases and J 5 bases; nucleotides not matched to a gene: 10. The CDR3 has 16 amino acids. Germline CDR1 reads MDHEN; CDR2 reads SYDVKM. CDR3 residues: CASSPLAGSYNNEQFF. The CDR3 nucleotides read TGTGCCAGCAGTCCCCTAGCGGGAAGTTATAACAATGAGCAGTTCTTC.

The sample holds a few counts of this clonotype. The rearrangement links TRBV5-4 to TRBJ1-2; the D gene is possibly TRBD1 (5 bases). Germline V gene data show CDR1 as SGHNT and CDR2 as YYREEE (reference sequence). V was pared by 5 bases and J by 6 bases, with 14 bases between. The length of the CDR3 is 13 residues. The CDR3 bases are TGTGCCAGCAGAACTGCGACAGCCGATGGCTACACCTTC. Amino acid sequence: CASRTATADGYTF.

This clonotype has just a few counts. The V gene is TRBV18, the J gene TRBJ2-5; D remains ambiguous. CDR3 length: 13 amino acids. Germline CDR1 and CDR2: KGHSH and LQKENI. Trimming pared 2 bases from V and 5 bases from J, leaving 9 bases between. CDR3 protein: CASSPLSLETQYF. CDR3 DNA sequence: TGTGCCAGCTCACCATTAAGCCTGGAGACCCAGTACTTC.

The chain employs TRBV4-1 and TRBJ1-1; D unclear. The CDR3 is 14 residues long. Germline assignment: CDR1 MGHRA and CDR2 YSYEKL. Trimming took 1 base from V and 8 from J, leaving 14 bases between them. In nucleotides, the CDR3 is TGCGCCAGCAGCCAAGGTGCGCCAGCAGGAGAAGCTTTCTTT. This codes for CASSQGAPAGEAFF.

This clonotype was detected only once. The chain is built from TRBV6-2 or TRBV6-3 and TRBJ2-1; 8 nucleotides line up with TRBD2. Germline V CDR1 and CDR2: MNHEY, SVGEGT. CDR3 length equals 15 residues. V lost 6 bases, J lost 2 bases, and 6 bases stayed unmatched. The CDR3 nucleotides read TGTGCCAGCAGAAAGGCGGGACTAGCCTACAATGAGCAGTTCTTC. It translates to CASRKAGLAYNEQFF.

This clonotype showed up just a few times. In DNA form, the CDR3 reads TGTGCCAGTAGTACCGGACAGGGCGGCTTAGGCTACACCTTC. Translating it yields CASSTGQGGLGYTF. The rearrangement joins TRBV19 to TRBJ1-2; TRBD1 matches at 8 bases. Germline V lookup: CDR1 LNHDA, CDR2 SQIVND (reference sequence). After removal of 4 bases from V and 8 bases from J, the junction contained 9 bases not matched to a gene. The CDR3 has 14 amino acids.

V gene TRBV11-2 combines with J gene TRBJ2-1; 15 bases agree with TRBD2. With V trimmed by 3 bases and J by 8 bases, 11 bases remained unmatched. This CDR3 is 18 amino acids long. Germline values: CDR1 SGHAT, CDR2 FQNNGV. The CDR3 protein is CASSLTTRTSGRAYEQFF. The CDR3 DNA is TGTGCCAGCAGCTTGACAACTAGGACTAGCGGGAGGGCCTATGAGCAGTTCTTC.

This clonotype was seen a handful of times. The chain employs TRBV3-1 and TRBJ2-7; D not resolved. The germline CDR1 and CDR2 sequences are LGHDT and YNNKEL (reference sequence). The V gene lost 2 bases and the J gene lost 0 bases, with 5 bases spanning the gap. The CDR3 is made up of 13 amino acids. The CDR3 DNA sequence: TGTGCCAGCAGCCAATGGGGCTCCTACGAGCAGTACTTC. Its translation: CASSQWGSYEQYF.

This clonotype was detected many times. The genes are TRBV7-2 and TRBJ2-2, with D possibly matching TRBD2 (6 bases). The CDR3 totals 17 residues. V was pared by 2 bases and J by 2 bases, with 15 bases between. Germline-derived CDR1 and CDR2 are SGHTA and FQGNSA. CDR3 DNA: TGTGCCAGCAGCTTATTCGGGTTTAGCGGAAACACCGGGGAGCTGTTTTTT. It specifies CASSLFGFSGNTGELFF.

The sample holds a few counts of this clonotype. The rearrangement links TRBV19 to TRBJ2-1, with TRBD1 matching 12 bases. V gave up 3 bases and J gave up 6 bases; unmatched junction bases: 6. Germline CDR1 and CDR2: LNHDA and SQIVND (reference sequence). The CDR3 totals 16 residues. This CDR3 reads CASSIPGQGARNEQFF. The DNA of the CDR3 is TGTGCCAGTAGTATCCCGGGACAGGGGGCCCGCAATGAGCAGTTCTTC. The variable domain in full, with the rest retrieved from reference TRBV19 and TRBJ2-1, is DGGITQSPKYLFRKEGQNVTLSCEQNLNHDAMYWYRQDPGQGLRLIYYSQIVNDFQKGDIAEGYSVSREKKESFPLTVTSAQKNPTAFYLCASSIPGQGARNEQFFGPGTRLTVL.

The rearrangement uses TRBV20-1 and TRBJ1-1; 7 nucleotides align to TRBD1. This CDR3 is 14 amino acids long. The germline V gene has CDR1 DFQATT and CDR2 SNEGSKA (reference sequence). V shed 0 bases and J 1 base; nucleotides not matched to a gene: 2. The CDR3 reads CSARDNRGNTEAFF. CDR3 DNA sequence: TGCAGTGCTAGAGATAACAGGGGGAACACTGAAGCTTTCTTT.